A single sample is the source of the 18 T cell receptor beta chains below, sequenced in a study of cytomegalovirus exposure and HLA in healthy donors. Both 60 Vbeta primers and 13 Jbeta primers went into the PCR. Sequencing used immunoSEQ multiplex PCR; TCRdb keeps in-frame clones, though not all of them. The sample has approximately 100,000 clones; about 70% are singletons. The sequencing input was PBMCs. The source of these receptors is a woman in her forties in good health and CMV-seronegative.

This clone was observed a single time. CDR3 in DNA: TGCAGCGTTGTCCCCGAAGGGGGGGCGTACGAGCAGTACTTC. Translation: CSVVPEGGAYEQYF. The chain combines TRBV29-1 with TRBJ2-7, with a possible D match to TRBD2 (7 bases). CDR1 is SQVTM and CDR2 is ANQGSEA in the germline V gene. This CDR3 has 14 residues. V lost 4 bases and J 4 bases, leaving 17 bases between the germline ends.

The rearrangement links TRBV28 to TRBJ2-7; D perhaps matches TRBD2 (5 bases). Per the germline V gene, CDR1 is MDHEN and CDR2 is SYDVKM. V lost 4 bases and J 4 bases, leaving 14 bases between the germline ends. The CDR3 contains 14 residues. In DNA form, the CDR3 reads TGTGCCAGCAGTTCGAGAGGGTTAGAGTACGAGCAGTACTTC. It translates to CASSSRGLEYEQYF.

The CDR3 DNA reads as TGTGCCAGCAGGACACGGCGGGGGGGTCCTGACGAGCAGTACTTC. This translates into CASRTRRGGPDEQYF. V usage is TRBV6-5 and J usage is TRBJ2-5; 9 nucleotides align to TRBD2. The J call may be wrong; the DNA end is better matched by TRBJ2-7. CDR3 length equals 15 residues. Germline V gene lookup returns CDR1 MNHEY and CDR2 SVGAGI.

The chain couples TRBV25-1 to TRBJ1-2, with 7 nucleotides matching TRBD1. The CDR3 runs 13 residues. CDR1 is MGHDK and CDR2 is SYGVNS in the germline V gene. The V and J ends lost 10 bases and 2 bases, in that order; junction bases with no gene match: 7. This chain's CDR3 is CATFDRANYGYTF. The CDR3 DNA sequence: TGTGCCACCTTCGACAGGGCGAACTATGGCTACACCTTC.

This clone has a handful of counts. The chain carries TRBV6-4 and TRBJ2-3; 8 bases line up with TRBD1. V trimming: 6 bases; J trimming: 4 bases; junction bases outside the gene matches: 6. This CDR3 is built from 14 residues. Per the germline V gene, CDR1 is MRHNA and CDR2 is SNTAGT. CDR3 nucleotides: TGTGCCAGCAGCGGACAGGGAGGTTCAGATACGCAGTATTTT. This encodes CASSGQGGSDTQYF.

On this clone: The junction and the germline gene differ at one end; a read error may be behind it. The V and J genes are TRBV10-3 and TRBJ1-3; D gene ambiguous. This CDR3 contains 13 residues. Looked up from germline, CDR1 is ENHRY and CDR2 is SYGVKD. Here the CDR3 DNA reads TGTGCCATCGCGGGTCTCTCTGGAAACGCCATATATTTT. The encoded protein is CAIAGLSGNAIYF.

The chain has TRBV6-1 and TRBJ1-5, with 7 bases fitting TRBD1. V trimming: 7 bases; J trimming: 9 bases; junction bases outside the gene matches: 12. Germline CDR1 is MNHNS and CDR2 is SASEGT. The CDR3 consists of 14 residues. DNA for the CDR3: TGTGCCAGCAATCTTAGACAGGGCCTAGGGCCCCAGCATTTT. Its translation: CASNLRQGLGPQHF.

This clone has just a few counts. This chain uses TRBV6-1 with TRBJ2-7, with TRBD1 matching 8 bases. The V gene's germline CDR1 is MNHNS and CDR2 SASEGT. Trimming at V came to 1 base and at J to 0 bases, leaving 5 bases not matched to a gene. The CDR3 is 16 amino acids. CDR3 protein: CASSEVKGTGSYEQYF. CDR3 DNA sequence: TGTGCCAGCAGTGAAGTCAAAGGGACAGGCTCCTACGAGCAGTACTTC.

The chain is built from TRBV4-3 and TRBJ2-4; TRBD2 matches 7 bases. This CDR3 region has 14 residues. V lost 2 bases, J lost 8 bases, and 6 bases stayed unmatched. Germline CDR1 and CDR2: LGHNA and YSLEER. The CDR3 bases are TGCGCCAGCAGCCAACAGTGGGGGGGGTACATTCAGTACTTC. It yields the protein CASSQQWGGYIQYF.

This clone was counted a single time. This chain links TRBV6-1 with TRBJ1-5; possibly TRBD1 for D (6 bases). With 4 bases removed from V and 9 bases from J, the gap between germline ends came to 16 bases. This CDR3 has 14 residues. Germline-derived CDR1 and CDR2 are MNHNS and SASEGT. The CDR3, as DNA: TGTGCCAGCAGTGGGTACACAGGGTCGCGGCCCCAGCATTTT. Translating it yields CASSGYTGSRPQHF.

The V and J genes are TRBV7-9 and TRBJ2-7; D unresolved. The V gene's germline CDR1 is SEHNR and CDR2 FQNEAQ (reference sequence). This CDR3 is 14 amino acids long. Between the trimmed V and J ends, which lost 5 bases and 3 bases, there was a span of 14 bases. CDR3 in amino acids: CASSPPGSRYEQYF. The CDR3 coding sequence is TGTGCCAGCAGCCCACCCGGGTCCCGCTACGAGCAGTACTTC.

This clone came up a few times. The rearrangement uses TRBV2 and TRBJ2-1; the match to TRBD2 covers 9 bases. Germline CDR1 reads SNHLY; CDR2 reads FYNNEI. The trim removed 6 bases at V and 8 bases at J, leaving 11 bases unmatched. This CDR3 contains 15 residues. CDR3 protein: CASRGPGLASYEQFF. For the CDR3, the DNA is TGTGCCAGCAGGGGACCGGGACTAGCCTCTTATGAGCAGTTCTTC.

The chain carries TRBV15 and TRBJ2-7; 15 positions match TRBD2. J gave up 0 bases and V 1 base, and 10 bases lay outside the gene matches. Germline CDR1 reads LNHNV; CDR2 reads YYDKDF (reference sequence). The CDR3 is made up of 20 amino acids. In nucleotides, the CDR3 is TGTGCCACCAGCAGAGTCCCGGGACTAGCGGGGGGCCAGAGCTCCTACGAGCAGTACTTC. Amino acids: CATSRVPGLAGGQSSYEQYF.

V gene TRBV30 combines with J gene TRBJ1-2; D is undetermined. The V gene lost 4 bases and the J gene lost 2 bases, with 14 bases spanning the gap. The CDR3 covers 14 residues. Germline CDR1 is GTSNPN and CDR2 is SVGIG (reference sequence). The CDR3 reads CAWTTGVPNYGYTF. The CDR3 nucleotides read TGTGCCTGGACCACCGGGGTTCCCAACTATGGCTACACCTTC.

This clone was counted once. V usage is TRBV7-9 and J usage is TRBJ2-7, with D perhaps TRBD1 (7 bases). V lost 6 bases and J lost 6, with 24 bases in between. CDR1 is SEHNR, CDR2 FQNEAQ, per germline (reference sequence). The CDR3 totals 16 residues. In nucleotides, the CDR3 is TGTGCCAGCAGAGCTTTATTGGGCCAGGGGGGCTCCGAGCAGTACTTC. This codes for CASRALLGQGGSEQYF. Together with reference TRBV7-9 and TRBJ2-7, the CDR3 gives the full variable domain: DTGVSQNPRHKITKRGQNVTFRCDPISEHNRLYWYRQTLGQGPEFLTYFQNEAQLEKSRLLSDRFSAERPKGSFSTLEIQRTEQGDSAMYLCASRALLGQGGSEQYFGPGTRLTVT.

The genes are TRBV7-6 and TRBJ1-4; 7 positions agree with TRBD1. The CDR3 spans 15 residues. V lost 1 base and J lost 8; bases outside the gene matches: 7. Germline V gene lookup returns CDR1 SGHVS and CDR2 FNYEAQ. The CDR3 nucleotides are TGTGCCAGCAGCTTAGAGACAGGGCGGCGCGAAAAACTGTTTTTT. Translating it yields CASSLETGRREKLFF. Full variable domain (rest looked up from reference TRBV7-6 and TRBJ1-4): GAGVSQSPRYKVTKRGQDVALRCDPISGHVSLYWYRQALGQGPEFLTYFNYEAQQDKSGLPNDRFSAERPEGSISTLTIQRTEQRDSAMYRCASSLETGRREKLFFGSGTQLSVL.

The V and J genes are TRBV19 and TRBJ2-2, with unresolved D. Germline V lookup: CDR1 LNHDA, CDR2 SQIVND (reference sequence). CDR3 size: 14 residues. V was trimmed by 5 bases and J by 2 bases, leaving 9 bases between them. CDR3 bases: TGTGCCAGTAGTGACCTACTAAACACCGGGGAGCTGTTTTTT. Translating gives CASSDLLNTGELFF.

The chain uses TRBV10-3 and TRBJ2-1; no clear D. CDR1 and CDR2 (germline): ENHRY, SYGVKD. V was trimmed by 2 bases and J by 5 bases, leaving 7 bases between them. This CDR3 is 13 amino acids long. CDR3 in amino acids: CAISELRDNEQFF. CDR3 bases: TGTGCCATCAGTGAGCTTCGGGACAATGAGCAGTTCTTC.